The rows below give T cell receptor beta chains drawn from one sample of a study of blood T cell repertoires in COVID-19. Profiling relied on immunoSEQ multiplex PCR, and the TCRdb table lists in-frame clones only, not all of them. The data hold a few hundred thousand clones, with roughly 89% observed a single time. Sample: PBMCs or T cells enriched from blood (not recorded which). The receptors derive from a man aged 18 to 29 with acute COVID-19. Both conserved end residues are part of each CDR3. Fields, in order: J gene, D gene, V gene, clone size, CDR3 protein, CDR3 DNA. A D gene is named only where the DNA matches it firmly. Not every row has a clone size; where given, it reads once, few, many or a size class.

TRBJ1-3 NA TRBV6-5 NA CASTRSGRAGNTIYF TGTGCCAGCACGAGGTCGGGCAGGGCCGGAAACACCATATATTTT
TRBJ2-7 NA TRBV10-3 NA CAISPTSKVGEQYF TGTGCCATCAGCCCTACTAGTAAGGTTGGCGAGCAGTACTTC
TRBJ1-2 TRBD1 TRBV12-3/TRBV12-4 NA CASTTGWNYGYTF TGTGCCAGCACGACAGGGTGGAACTATGGCTACACCTTC
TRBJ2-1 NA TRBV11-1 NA CASSLGGYNEQFF TGTGCCAGCAGCTTAGGCGGCTACAATGAGCAGTTCTTC
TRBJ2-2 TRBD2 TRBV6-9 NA CASRQAGLANTGELFF TGTGCCAGCAGGCAAGCGGGACTAGCGAACACCGGGGAGCTGTTTTTT
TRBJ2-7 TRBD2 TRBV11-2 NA CASSEAGVGYEQYF TGTGCCAGCAGCGAAGCGGGAGTAGGCTACGAGCAGTACTTC
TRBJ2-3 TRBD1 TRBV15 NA CATSPGQGQGDTQYF TGTGCCACCAGCCCTGGACAGGGTCAGGGAGATACGCAGTATTTT
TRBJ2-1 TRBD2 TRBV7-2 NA CASSLGVGEGYNEQFF TGTGCCAGCAGCTTAGGCGTCGGGGAGGGTTACAATGAGCAGTTCTTC
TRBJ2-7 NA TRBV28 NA CASSTGTVGVAVTLSYEQYF TGTGCCAGCAGCACCGGGACAGTAGGGGTAGCGGTTACACTCTCCTACGAGCAGTACTTC
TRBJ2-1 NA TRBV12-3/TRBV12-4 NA CASSHSNEQFF TGTGCCAGCAGCCACAGCAATGAGCAGTTCTTC
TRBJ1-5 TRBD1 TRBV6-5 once CASSYLGTGLDQPQHF TGTGCCAGCAGTTACCTAGGGACAGGGCTCGATCAGCCCCAGCATTTT
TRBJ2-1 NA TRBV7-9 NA CASSSPRRDNEQFF TGTGCCAGCAGTTCCCCCCGGCGGGACAATGAGCAGTTCTTC
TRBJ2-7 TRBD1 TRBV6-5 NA CASSPGDRGTYEQYF TGTGCCAGCAGCCCAGGGGACAGGGGGACCTACGAGCAGTACTTC
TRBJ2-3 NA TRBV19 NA CASSRTPSTDTQYF TGTGCCAGTAGTAGGACACCGAGCACAGATACGCAGTATTTT
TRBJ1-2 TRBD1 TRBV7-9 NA CASSRVGTGEGYTF TGTGCCAGCAGCCGGGTCGGGACAGGGGAAGGCTACACCTTC
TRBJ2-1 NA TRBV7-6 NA CASSLVSGVGSYNEQFF TGTGCCAGCAGCTTAGTGTCGGGAGTAGGGTCCTACAATGAGCAGTTCTTC
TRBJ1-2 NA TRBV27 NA CASRRRAALRYTF TGTGCCAGCAGGAGGAGGGCCGCTCTCCGCTACACCTTC
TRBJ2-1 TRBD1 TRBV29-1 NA CSVERGQGGNEQFF TGCAGCGTTGAGCGCGGACAGGGGGGTAATGAGCAGTTCTTC
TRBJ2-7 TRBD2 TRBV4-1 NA CASSQSGTSDEQYF TGCGCCAGCAGCCAAAGCGGGACTTCTGACGAGCAGTACTTC
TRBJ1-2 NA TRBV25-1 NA CASTGLYGYTF TGTGCCAGCACAGGACTTTATGGCTACACCTTC
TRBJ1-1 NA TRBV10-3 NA CAISEGQVWINTEAFF TGTGCCATCAGTGAGGGGCAGGTCTGGATAAACACTGAAGCTTTCTTT
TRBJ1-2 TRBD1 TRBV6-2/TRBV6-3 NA CASSTDRDYGYTF TGTGCCAGCAGCACCGACAGGGACTATGGCTACACCTTC
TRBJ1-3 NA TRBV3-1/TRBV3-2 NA CASSLQNTIYF TGTGCCAGCAGCTTACAGAACACCATATATTTT
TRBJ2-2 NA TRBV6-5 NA CASSYGGPSSGELFF TGTGCCAGCAGTTACGGAGGGCCCTCGTCCGGGGAGCTGTTTTTT
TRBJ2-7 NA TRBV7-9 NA CASSPGRSSYEQYF TGTGCCAGCAGCCCTGGCCGGAGCTCCTACGAGCAGTACTTC
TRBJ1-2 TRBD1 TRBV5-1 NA CASRSAGQNYGYTF TGCGCCAGCAGATCCGCGGGACAGAACTATGGCTACACCTTC
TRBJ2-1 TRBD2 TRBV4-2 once CASSTLAGDYNEQFF TGTGCCAGCAGCACGCTAGCGGGAGACTACAATGAGCAGTTCTTC
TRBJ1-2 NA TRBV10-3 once CAISDKGTNYGYTF TGTGCCATCAGTGATAAGGGGACTAACTATGGCTACACCTTC
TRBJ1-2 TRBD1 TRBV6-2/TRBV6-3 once CASSLGQGAEGYTF TGTGCCAGCAGTTTGGGACAGGGGGCGGAGGGCTACACCTTC
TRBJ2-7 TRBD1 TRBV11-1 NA CASSAPGQGGYEQYF TGTGCCAGCAGCGCACCGGGACAGGGAGGATACGAGCAGTACTTC
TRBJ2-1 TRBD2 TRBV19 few CASSSGRAGEQFF TGTGCCAGTTCTAGCGGGAGGGCCGGAGAGCAGTTCTTC
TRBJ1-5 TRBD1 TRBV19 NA CASSMGDRGFRNQPQHF TGTGCCAGTAGTATGGGGGACAGGGGCTTTCGCAATCAGCCCCAGCATTTT